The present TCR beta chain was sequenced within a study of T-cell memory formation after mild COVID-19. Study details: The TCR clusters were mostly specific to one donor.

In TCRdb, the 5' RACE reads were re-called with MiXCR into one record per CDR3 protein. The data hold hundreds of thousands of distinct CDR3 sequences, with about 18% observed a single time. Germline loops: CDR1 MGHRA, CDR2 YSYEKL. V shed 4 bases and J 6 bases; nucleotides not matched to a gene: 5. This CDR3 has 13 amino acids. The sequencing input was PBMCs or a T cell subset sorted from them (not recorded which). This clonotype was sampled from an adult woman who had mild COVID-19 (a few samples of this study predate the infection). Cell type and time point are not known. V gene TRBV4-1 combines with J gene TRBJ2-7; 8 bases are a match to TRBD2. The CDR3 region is CASSRFGGGEQYF. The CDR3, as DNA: TGCGCCAGCAGCCGTTTCGGGGGGGGCGAGCAGTACTTC.